A selection of T cell receptor beta chains follows, all from one sample in a study of blood T cell repertoires in COVID-19. Here immunoSEQ multiplex PCR was the method, and the copy in TCRdb shows in-frame clones only, minus some. Here the sample spans around 200,000 clones, 70% to 90% being singletons. The material sequenced was peripheral blood. The receptors were sampled from a woman aged 18-29 years who had recovered from COVID-19. Both conserved end residues are part of each CDR3. A D gene is named only where the DNA matches it firmly. Size is omitted from some rows. Given values are once, few, many or a class for expanded clones.

V gene	J gene	clone size	D gene	CDR3 protein	CDR3 DNA
TRBV27	TRBJ2-7	-	TRBD1	CASTRTGAFDEQYF	TGTGCCAGCACCCGGACAGGGGCCTTCGACGAGCAGTACTTC
TRBV5-1	TRBJ2-3	-	TRBD2	CASSLVAGADTQYF	TGCGCCAGCAGCTTGGTAGCGGGAGCAGATACGCAGTATTTT
TRBV11-2	TRBJ2-3	-	TRBD2	CASSLGLAGGPRDTQYF	TGTGCCAGCAGCTTGGGACTAGCGGGAGGGCCGAGAGATACGCAGTATTTT
TRBV7-2	TRBJ2-7	-	TRBD1	CASSPRDSPAEQYF	TGTGCCAGCAGCCCCCGGGACAGCCCCGCCGAGCAGTACTTC
TRBV7-9	TRBJ2-4	-	-	CASSLDGGRGIQYF	TGTGCCAGCAGCTTAGACGGCGGCCGCGGCATTCAGTACTTC
TRBV29-1	TRBJ2-7	-	TRBD2	CSVDLAGSPYEQYF	TGCAGCGTCGATCTAGCGGGAAGCCCCTACGAGCAGTACTTC
TRBV11-2	TRBJ2-5	-	-	CASSYGETQYF	TGTGCCAGCAGCTACGGAGAGACCCAGTACTTC
TRBV9	TRBJ2-3	-	-	CASSVSQRVSTDTQYF	TGTGCCAGCAGCGTGTCGCAGCGGGTTAGCACAGATACGCAGTATTTT
TRBV4-3	TRBJ2-5	once	-	CASSQDRGTEKTQYF	TGCGCCAGCAGCCAAGATAGGGGGACGGAAAAGACCCAGTACTTC
TRBV2	TRBJ1-1	-	-	CASSEYLTENTEAFF	TGTGCCAGCAGTGAATACCTTACAGAGAACACTGAAGCTTTCTTT